This entry lists 28 T cell receptor beta chains sequenced from one sample in a study of cytomegalovirus exposure and HLA in healthy donors. PCR primers comprised 60 Vbeta and 13 Jbeta primers. TCRdb keeps only in-frame clones here, not all; method: immunoSEQ multiplex PCR. Altogether almost 80,000 clones are present, less than 80% being singletons, with the ten largest covering under 7.5%. Sequencing was performed on PBMCs. All receptors come from a woman in her forties or fifties in good health and CMV-seropositive.

The gene calls are TRBV28 and TRBJ1-1, with a tentative D call TRBD1 (6 bases). Trimming stripped 2 bases from V and 8 bases from J, with 12 bases between. CDR1 is MDHEN and CDR2 is SYDVKM in the germline V gene. CDR3 length equals 13 residues. The CDR3 spells CASSLPRQEEAFF. The DNA of the CDR3 is TGTGCCAGCAGTTTACCAAGACAGGAAGAAGCTTTCTTT.

V is TRBV28 and J is TRBJ2-7; TRBD2 might be the D (6 bases). The V end was cut by 8 bases, the J end by 5 bases, with 16 bases between. The CDR3 covers 13 residues. The germline CDR1 and CDR2 sequences are MDHEN and SYDVKM. The CDR3 loop is CASLSTRFDEQYF. CDR3 DNA: TGTGCCAGCCTATCGACTAGGTTTGACGAGCAGTACTTC.

The chain combines TRBV2 with TRBJ1-2; D might be TRBD1 (6 bases). Trimming pared 4 bases from V and 1 base from J, leaving 10 bases between. CDR1 is SNHLY, CDR2 FYNNEI, per germline. The CDR3 loop spans 14 amino acids. The CDR3 nucleotides are TGTGCCAGCAGTGGACAGGCGTATAACTATGGCTACACCTTC. Residues: CASSGQAYNYGYTF.

The rearrangement links TRBV25-1 to TRBJ1-1, with a possible D match to TRBD1 (5 bases). This CDR3 contains 14 residues. The V end lost 3 bases, the J end lost 3 bases, and 11 bases lay between the germline ends. Germline loops: CDR1 MGHDK, CDR2 SYGVNS. CDR3: CASSDWGDYTEAFF. The CDR3 DNA is TGTGCCAGCAGTGATTGGGGGGATTACACTGAAGCTTTCTTT.

The chain joins TRBV9 to TRBJ2-7; maybe TRBD1 (6 bases). The V end lost 0 bases, the J end lost 1 base, and 11 bases lay between the germline ends. Germline-derived CDR1 and CDR2 are SGDLS and YYNGEE. The length of the CDR3 is 15 residues. The CDR3 protein is CASSVGPGTSYEQYV. As DNA, the CDR3 is TGTGCCAGCAGCGTAGGGCCGGGGACATCCTACGAGCAGTACGTC.

This clone showed up just a few times. The chain is built from TRBV9 and TRBJ1-5; weak D call: TRBD1 (5 bases). V lost 4 bases, J lost 7 bases, and 12 bases lay in between. Germline CDR1 SGDLS, CDR2 YYNGEE. The CDR3 length is 13 residues. The CDR3 DNA reads as TGTGCCAGCAGCCCGGCAGGGAACCAGCCCCAGCATTTT. This translates into CASSPAGNQPQHF. Complete variable domain (other parts from reference TRBV9 and TRBJ1-5): DSGVTQTPKHLITATGQRVTLRCSPRSGDLSVYWYQQSLDQGLQFLIQYYNGEERAKGNILERFSAQQFPDLHSELNLSSLELGDSALYFCASSPAGNQPQHFGDGTRLSIL.

In its sample, this clone was seen a few times. The chain uses TRBV14 and TRBJ2-2; weak D call: TRBD2 (5 bases). V was pared by 4 bases and J by 7 bases, with 10 bases between. Germline-derived CDR1 and CDR2 are SGHDN and FVKESK. CDR3 length equals 13 residues. CDR3 DNA: TGTGCCAGCAGCCCCGTTCGGGGCGGGGAGCTGTTTTTT. Its protein product is CASSPVRGGELFF.

In this sample, this clone turned up once. V gene TRBV19 combines with J gene TRBJ1-1; possible D gene TRBD1, 5 bases. V lost 5 bases and J lost 3, with 10 bases in between. This CDR3 is built from 13 residues. Per germline, CDR1 LNHDA and CDR2 SQIVND (reference sequence). CDR3 residues: CASSQQTDTEAFF. Written as DNA, the CDR3 is TGTGCCAGTAGTCAACAGACAGACACTGAAGCTTTCTTT.

The chain carries TRBV7-2 and TRBJ1-2; TRBD1 is a possible D gene (6 bases). The CDR3 is 12 amino acids. Germline assignment: CDR1 SGHTA and CDR2 FQGNSA. Trimming shortened V by 5 bases and J by 8 bases, and 12 bases separated the two germline ends. CDR3 sequence (DNA): TGTGCCAGCAGCCGGACAGAGAGCGGCTACACCTTC. This gives the protein CASSRTESGYTF.

The rearrangement joins TRBV2 to TRBJ1-5; a weak D match, TRBD1 (5 bases). The CDR3 is made up of 14 amino acids. V lost 4 bases to trimming and J lost 5 bases, with 12 bases between them. From germline, CDR1 is SNHLY and CDR2 FYNNEI. Here the CDR3 reads CASSGDRRYQPQHF. Written as DNA, the CDR3 is TGTGCCAGCAGTGGTGACAGAAGATATCAGCCCCAGCATTTT.

This clone was observed a few times. The CDR3 DNA is TGTGCCAGCAGACCCACGGGTGGCGAGCAGTACGTC. This translates into CASRPTGGEQYV. The rearrangement uses TRBV28 and TRBJ2-7; D unclear. In germline, CDR1 is MDHEN, CDR2 SYDVKM. Trimming removed 6 bases from V and 6 bases from J, with 12 bases in between. CDR3 length equals 12 residues.

The chain uses TRBV28 and TRBJ1-2; D remains ambiguous. Per germline, CDR1 MDHEN and CDR2 SYDVKM. The V and J ends lost 4 bases and 2 bases respectively, with 5 bases between them. The CDR3 has 12 residues. CDR3: CASSYENYGYTF. For the CDR3, the DNA is TGTGCCAGCAGTTACGAGAACTATGGCTACACCTTC.

The CDR3 nucleotides read TGTGCCAGCAGGCCGGGACTAGCGAAAGATACGCAGTATTTT. Translated: CASRPGLAKDTQYF. This chain joins TRBV2 and TRBJ2-3; TRBD2 agrees at 10 bases. Germline values: CDR1 SNHLY, CDR2 FYNNEI. The V and J ends lost 6 bases and 5 bases, in that order; junction bases with no gene match: 5. This CDR3 spans 14 amino acids.

The J gene is TRBJ2-3, the V gene TRBV13, with 10 bases lining up with TRBD2. The CDR3 has 17 amino acids. The germline gives CDR1 PRHDT, CDR2 FYEKMQ (reference sequence). The V segment lost 0 bases and the J segment 5 bases; nucleotides outside the gene matches: 8. CDR3 region: CASSLGRAGGPRDTQYF. CDR3 DNA: TGTGCCAGCAGCTTAGGCCGAGCGGGGGGGCCTAGAGATACGCAGTATTTT.

This chain connects TRBV11-2 to TRBJ2-1; the D gene is possibly TRBD2 (5 bases). The CDR3 spans 15 residues. Germline V gives CDR1 SGHAT, CDR2 FQNNGV. Trimming shortened V by 5 bases and J by 1 base, and 12 bases separated the two germline ends. The CDR3 region has the DNA TGTGCCAGCAGCATCCATCGGGGATCCTACAATGAGCAGTTCTTC. Its protein product is CASSIHRGSYNEQFF.

This clone was picked up a small number of times. The rearrangement joins TRBV18 to TRBJ1-6; 9 bases match TRBD1. The CDR3 length is 18 residues. V was pared by 2 bases and J by 10 bases, with 15 bases of the junction left unmatched. CDR1 is KGHSH, CDR2 LQKENI, per germline. The chain's CDR3 is CASSPTYPGQGVESPLHF. Written as DNA, the CDR3 is TGTGCCAGCTCACCAACTTATCCGGGACAGGGAGTAGAATCACCCCTCCACTTT.

J is TRBJ1-1 and V is TRBV6-1; 7 nucleotides align to TRBD1. Looked up from germline, CDR1 is MNHNS and CDR2 is SASEGT. V was pared by 7 bases and J by 0 bases, with 8 bases of the junction left unmatched. This CDR3 has 15 amino acids. The CDR3 is CASTGQKALNTEAFF. CDR3 DNA: TGTGCCAGCACGGGACAGAAAGCCCTGAACACTGAAGCTTTCTTT.

The gene calls are TRBV7-2 and TRBJ2-5; TRBD2 matches 7 bases. The end of the DNA is better explained by TRBJ2-7, so the J call may be wrong. This CDR3 is 15 amino acids long. Germline V CDR1 and CDR2: SGHTA, FQGNSA. The DNA for the CDR3 is TGTGCCAGCAGCTCCCCCCCCGGGGGGTCGGACGAGCAGTACTTC. It codes for CASSSPPGGSDEQYF.

This clone was seen once. The rearrangement joins TRBV5-1 to TRBJ2-5; 10 nucleotides align to TRBD1. The CDR3 covers 15 residues. V lost 4 bases, J lost 3 bases, and 6 bases stayed unmatched. Germline V lookup: CDR1 SGHRS, CDR2 YFSETQ. The CDR3 here is CASSTAGTGEETQYF. In DNA, the CDR3 is TGCGCCAGCAGCACCGCCGGGACAGGGGAAGAGACCCAGTACTTC.

This clone is a singleton in its sample. The gene calls are TRBV11-3 and TRBJ2-1; TRBD2 aligns across 8 bases. Germline loops: CDR1 SGHNT, CDR2 YENEEA. The CDR3 is 15 residues long. V gave up 4 bases and J gave up 4 bases; unmatched junction bases: 6. The CDR3 is CASSSPGGEYNEQFF. CDR3 DNA: TGTGCCAGCAGCTCCCCGGGGGGGGAGTACAATGAGCAGTTCTTC. The full variable domain, in which reference TRBV11-3 and TRBJ2-1 provide the parts outside the CDR3, is EAGVVQSPRYKIIEKKQPVAFWCNPISGHNTLYWYLQNLGQGPELLIRYENEEAVDDSQLPKDRFSAERLKGVDSTLKIQPAELGDSAVYLCASSSPGGEYNEQFFGPGTRLTVL.

The rearrangement links TRBV5-1 to TRBJ2-5, with TRBD1 matching 7 bases. The CDR3 covers 14 residues. V lost 4 bases to trimming and J lost 5 bases; unmatched junction nucleotides: 8. Germline loops: CDR1 SGHRS, CDR2 YFSETQ. The DNA of the CDR3 is TGCGCCAGCAGCCTCGGACAGGCCAGGGAGACCCAGTACTTC. Translation: CASSLGQARETQYF.

V is TRBV7-9 and J is TRBJ2-7, with D maybe TRBD2 (7 bases). This CDR3 has 16 amino acids. V gave up 2 bases and J gave up 0 bases, with 14 bases separating them. CDR1 and CDR2 (germline): SEHNR, FQNEAQ (reference sequence). The CDR3 coding sequence is TGTGCCAGCAGCTTAATTGGGGGGGCAAACTCCTACGAGCAGTACTTC. It is translated as CASSLIGGANSYEQYF.

This clone appeared a few times. This rearrangement joins TRBV4-1 to TRBJ1-1, with D possibly TRBD1 on 5 matching bases. With 0 bases removed from V and 0 bases from J, the gap between germline ends came to 8 bases. The CDR3 is 15 residues long. CDR1 and CDR2 (germline): MGHRA, YSYEKL. CDR3 sequence (DNA): TGCGCCAGCAGCCAAGATCAGGGAATGAACACTGAAGCTTTCTTT. Its translation is CASSQDQGMNTEAFF.

V gene TRBV9 combines with J gene TRBJ2-7, with D perhaps TRBD2 (7 bases). The germline CDR1 and CDR2 sequences are SGDLS and YYNGEE. V was clipped by 4 bases and J by 2 bases, with 13 bases between them. This CDR3 comprises 14 residues. CDR3 residues: CASSRGGPPYEQYF. The CDR3 nucleotides are TGTGCCAGCAGCAGGGGGGGCCCCCCCTACGAGCAGTACTTC.

This clone has a handful of counts. The CDR3 loop is CASSMGTLQPQHF. CDR3 in DNA: TGTGCCAGTAGTATGGGGACACTTCAGCCCCAGCATTTT. The chain joins TRBV19 to TRBJ1-5; maybe TRBD1 (6 bases). The CDR3 covers 13 residues. Trimming pared 3 bases from V and 6 bases from J, leaving 9 bases between. Germline CDR1 reads LNHDA; CDR2 reads SQIVND (reference sequence).

The chain recombines TRBV5-1 with TRBJ1-2; tentative D call: TRBD1 (5 bases). Trimming stripped 2 bases from V and 0 bases from J, with 11 bases between. The germline V gene encodes CDR1 SGHRS and CDR2 YFSETQ. The CDR3 has 15 residues. The CDR3 DNA reads as TGCGCCAGCAGCTTACAGGAATTATCTAACTATGGCTACACCTTC. The encoded protein is CASSLQELSNYGYTF.

This sequence joins TRBV5-6 and TRBJ1-2; possible D gene TRBD1, 6 bases. The germline CDR1 and CDR2 sequences are SGHDT and YYEEEE. The V and J ends lost 0 bases and 4 bases respectively, with 19 bases between them. This CDR3 is built from 17 residues. CDR3 DNA: TGTGCCAGCAGCTTGGAAGCAGGGGCCGACCACTCCTATGGCTACACCTTC. The encoded protein is CASSLEAGADHSYGYTF.

This chain links TRBV6-5 with TRBJ2-1; TRBD2 matches at 9 bases. Trimming took 6 bases from V and 6 from J; bases not matched to a gene: 9. From germline, CDR1 is MNHEY and CDR2 SVGAGI. CDR3 length: 15 amino acids. The CDR3 DNA reads as TGTGCCAGCAGGAAAAGCGGGGGGCCCAGCAATGAGCAGTTCTTC. Amino acid sequence: CASRKSGGPSNEQFF.